These 17 T cell receptor beta chains came from one sample sequenced in a study of cytotoxic CD8 clonotypes in ibrutinib-treated CLL (dated by TCRdb to about 2021). This specimen's time point label, interpreted: about eleven months on ibrutinib. The library was built by means of the immunoSEQ multiplex PCR assay. TCRdb obtained this table from immuneACCESS and retained in-frame rearrangements with V and J assigned. These tables miss some clones; where compared with another copy, unresolved V genes account for less than half of the shortfall, and the remainder is unexplained. The sample table records approximately 150,000 clones; about 80% of these occur just once. The ten top clones hold approximately 28% of the sample. The material was PBMCs, obtained after 12 months of ibrutinib treatment. These receptor sequences come from a human donor with chronic lymphocytic leukemia.

This clone was seen a handful of times. The CDR3 DNA follows: TGTGCCAGTAGGGACGCGGGGACGAACACTGAAGCTTTCTTT. Translated, it gives CASRDAGTNTEAFF. V and J are TRBV19 and TRBJ1-1, with a possible D match to TRBD1 (5 bases). The CDR3 has 14 residues. Between the trimmed V and J ends, which lost 6 bases and 1 base, there was a span of 12 bases. CDR1 LNHDA and CDR2 SQIVND come from the germline V gene (reference sequence).

The J gene is TRBJ1-1, the V gene TRBV30; TRBD1 matches at 7 bases. CDR3 length: 12 residues. V was clipped by 3 bases and J by 5 bases; unmatched bases: 3. Germline V gene data show CDR1 as GTSNPN and CDR2 as SVGIG (reference sequence). The CDR3 loop is CAWRTGWTEAFF. The CDR3 nucleotides read TGTGCCTGGAGGACAGGGTGGACTGAAGCTTTCTTT.

This clone has just one count. This chain uses TRBV2 with TRBJ1-1, with TRBD1 matching 7 bases. Germline V gene sequence: CDR1 SNHLY, CDR2 FYNNEI. V shed 6 bases, J shed 3 bases, and the junction held 16 bases outside the gene matches. The CDR3 is made up of 17 amino acids. The CDR3 bases are TGTGCCAGCAGAGAGAACTCGGGACAGATCAGGCACACTGAAGCTTTCTTT. Translated, it gives CASRENSGQIRHTEAFF.

The chain links TRBV5-6 to TRBJ2-1; D may be TRBD2 (6 bases). This CDR3 has 14 residues. V lost 4 bases to trimming and J lost 7 bases, with 15 bases between them. Germline V gives CDR1 SGHDT, CDR2 YYEEEE. The CDR3 protein is CASSTGLLLNEQFF. CDR3 nucleotides: TGTGCCAGCAGCACGGGACTTCTCCTGAATGAGCAGTTCTTC.

The chain links TRBV2 to TRBJ2-7; 8 bases match TRBD2. The V segment lost 6 bases and the J segment 4 bases; nucleotides outside the gene matches: 11. The CDR3 has 15 amino acids. The V gene's germline CDR1 is SNHLY and CDR2 FYNNEI. CDR3 sequence (DNA): TGTGCCAGCAGACCCCAAACTAGCGGAGTTTACGAGCAGTACTTC. Translation: CASRPQTSGVYEQYF.

With respect to this clone: No conserved phenylalanine or tryptophan is present at the end of the CDR3, so a read error is the likely explanation. The limits of the CDR3 on the DNA are not certain, so only TCRdb's listed CDR3 is given. The rearrangement links TRBV27 to TRBJ2-7; TRBD2, the table's D call, was not compared with the DNA. A total of 9 residues make up the CDR3, ends included. Germline values: CDR1 MNHEY, CDR2 SMNVEV (reference sequence). The CDR3 here is CASSFCSCD.

The chain uses TRBV6-5 and TRBJ2-3; 11 nucleotides line up with TRBD2. J was trimmed by 7 bases and V by 0 bases; bases with no gene match: 6. The V gene's germline CDR1 is MNHEY and CDR2 SVGAGI. The CDR3 has 16 amino acids. CDR3 sequence (DNA): TGTGCCAGCAGTTACTCGACACTAGCGGGAGCCCATACGCAGTATTTT. Protein product: CASSYSTLAGAHTQYF.

The chain recombines TRBV11-3 with TRBJ2-1; TRBD2 matches at 9 bases. The CDR3 length is 17 residues. Germline lookup yields CDR1 SGHNT and CDR2 YENEEA. The J segment lost 1 base and the V segment lost 5 bases, leaving 9 bases of the junction unmatched. The CDR3 loop is CASSRSSGRRSYNEQFF. CDR3 coding DNA: TGTGCCAGCAGCCGATCAAGCGGGAGGCGATCCTACAATGAGCAGTTCTTC.

CDR3 in DNA: TGTGCCAGCAGTTACTCAGTTCTAGCGGGAGGTGAGCAGTTCTTC. It codes for CASSYSVLAGGEQFF. The chain couples TRBV6-5 to TRBJ2-1, with 11 bases that match TRBD2. The CDR3 has 15 amino acids. The V and J ends lost 0 bases and 9 bases, in that order; junction bases with no gene match: 4. CDR1 MNHEY and CDR2 SVGAGI come from the germline V gene.

The J gene is TRBJ2-7, the V gene TRBV2; 8 nucleotides match TRBD1. Germline assignment: CDR1 SNHLY and CDR2 FYNNEI. Trimming at V came to 1 base and at J to 7 bases, leaving 6 bases not matched to a gene. The CDR3 loop spans 14 amino acids. CDR3 nucleotide sequence: TGTGCCAGCAGTGAAGGTGGGACAGGCAGGGAGCAGTACTTC. Translating gives CASSEGGTGREQYF.

The chain employs TRBV6-5 and TRBJ2-2; D might be TRBD2 (6 bases). Germline V gene sequence: CDR1 MNHEY, CDR2 SVGAGI. The length of the CDR3 is 13 residues. Trimming removed 1 base from V and 6 bases from J, with 6 bases in between. The DNA for the CDR3 is TGTGCCAGCAGTTACTGGGAGGCCGGGGAGCTGTTTTTT. Protein product: CASSYWEAGELFF.

The gene calls are TRBV13 and TRBJ1-2; 11 nucleotides match TRBD1. CDR1 and CDR2 (germline): PRHDT, FYEKMQ (reference sequence). J lost 7 bases, V lost 5 bases, and 9 bases had no gene match. CDR3 size: 15 residues. The CDR3 bases are TGTGCCAGCAGCAAAGGACAGGGGGCCGCGGTTGGCTACACCTTC. Translation: CASSKGQGAAVGYTF.

This chain links TRBV4-1 with TRBJ1-4, with D possibly TRBD1 on 5 matching bases. CDR3 size: 17 residues. CDR1 MGHRA and CDR2 YSYEKL come from the germline V gene. V was shortened by 3 bases and J by 8 bases, with 22 bases between the two germline ends. The CDR3 nucleotides are TGCGCCAGCAGCCACAAATCCGACAGACGGGGTAGCGAAAAACTGTTTTTT. Translating it yields CASSHKSDRRGSEKLFF.

This chain joins TRBV19 and TRBJ2-5; D is undetermined. The CDR3 totals 16 residues. Trimming took off 3 bases at V and 5 bases at J, with 19 bases between the two ends. Germline V lookup: CDR1 LNHDA, CDR2 SQIVND (reference sequence). The CDR3 DNA reads as TGTGCCAGTAGTATTTCCCTCGGCCCCGGGTGGGAGACCCAGTACTTC. It is translated as CASSISLGPGWETQYF. The full variable domain, with the rest looked up from reference TRBV19 and TRBJ2-5, is DGGITQSPKYLFRKEGQNVTLSCEQNLNHDAMYWYRQDPGQGLRLIYYSQIVNDFQKGDIAEGYSVSREKKESFPLTVTSAQKNPTAFYLCASSISLGPGWETQYFGPGTRLLVL.

This clone was found a few times. This chain connects TRBV18 to TRBJ1-5; TRBD1 might be the D (5 bases). CDR1 is KGHSH and CDR2 is LQKENI in the germline V gene. This CDR3 contains 13 residues. V was trimmed by 2 bases and J by 5 bases, leaving 7 bases between them. DNA for the CDR3: TGTGCCAGCTCACCAGGGGGAGATCAGCCCCAGCATTTT. It encodes CASSPGGDQPQHF.

This clone has a handful of counts. This chain uses TRBV11-2 with TRBJ2-2, with TRBD1 matching over 9 bases. Trimming took 5 bases from V and 9 from J; bases not matched to a gene: 13. CDR1 is SGHAT, CDR2 FQNNGV, per germline. The CDR3 has 16 amino acids. CDR3 DNA: TGTGCCAGCAGCAGGATGGACAGGGGAGTTAGTTGGGAGCTGTTTTTT. This gives the protein CASSRMDRGVSWELFF.

The V call is TRBV2, the J call TRBJ1-2, with TRBD1 matching 9 bases. The CDR3 runs to 13 residues. The J segment lost 8 bases and the V segment lost 4 bases, leaving 5 bases of the junction unmatched. In germline, CDR1 is SNHLY, CDR2 FYNNEI. CDR3 residues: CASSATGGDGYTF. DNA for the CDR3: TGTGCCAGCAGTGCCACAGGGGGCGACGGCTACACCTTC.